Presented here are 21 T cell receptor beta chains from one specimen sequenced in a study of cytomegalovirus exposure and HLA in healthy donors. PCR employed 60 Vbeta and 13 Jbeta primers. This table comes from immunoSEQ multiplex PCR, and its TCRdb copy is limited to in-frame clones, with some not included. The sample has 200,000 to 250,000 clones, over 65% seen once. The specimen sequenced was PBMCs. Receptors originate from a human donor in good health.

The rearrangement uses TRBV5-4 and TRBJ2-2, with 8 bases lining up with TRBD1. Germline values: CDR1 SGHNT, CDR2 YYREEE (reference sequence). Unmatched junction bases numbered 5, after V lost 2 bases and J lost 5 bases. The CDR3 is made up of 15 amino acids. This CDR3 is CASSLGQGVTGELFF. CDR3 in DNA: TGTGCCAGCAGCTTAGGACAGGGAGTTACCGGGGAGCTGTTTTTT. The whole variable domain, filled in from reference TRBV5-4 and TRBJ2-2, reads ETGVTQSPTHLIKTRGQQVTLRCSSQSGHNTVSWYQQALGQGPQFIFQYYREEENGRGNFPPRFSGLQFPNYSSELNVNALELDDSALYLCASSLGQGVTGELFFGEGSRLTVL.

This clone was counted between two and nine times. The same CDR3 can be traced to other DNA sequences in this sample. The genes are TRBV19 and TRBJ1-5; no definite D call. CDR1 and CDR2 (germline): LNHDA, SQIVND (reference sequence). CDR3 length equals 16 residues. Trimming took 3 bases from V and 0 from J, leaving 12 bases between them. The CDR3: CASSIGRGSSNQPQHF. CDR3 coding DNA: TGTGCCAGTAGTATTGGGCGTGGCAGTAGCAATCAGCCCCAGCATTTT.

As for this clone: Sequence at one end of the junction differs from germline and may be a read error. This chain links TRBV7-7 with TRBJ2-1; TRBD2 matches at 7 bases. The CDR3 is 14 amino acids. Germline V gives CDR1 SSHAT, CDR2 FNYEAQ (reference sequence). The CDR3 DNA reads TGTGCTAGCAGCTTTTCGGGACTAACGAATGAGCAGTTCTTC. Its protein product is CASSFSGLTNEQFF. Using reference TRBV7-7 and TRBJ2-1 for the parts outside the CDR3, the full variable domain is GAGVSQSPRYKVTKRGQDVTLRCDPISSHATLYWYQQALGQGPEFLTYFNYEAQPDKSGLPSDRFSAERPEGSISTLTIQRTEQRDSAMYRCASSFSGLTNEQFFGPGTRLTVL.

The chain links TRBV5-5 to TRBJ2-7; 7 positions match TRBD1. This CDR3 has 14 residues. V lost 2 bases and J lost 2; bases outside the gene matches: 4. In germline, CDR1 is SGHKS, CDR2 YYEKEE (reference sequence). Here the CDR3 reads CASSLPGQTYEQYF. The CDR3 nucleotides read TGTGCCAGCAGCTTACCGGGACAGACCTACGAGCAGTACTTC. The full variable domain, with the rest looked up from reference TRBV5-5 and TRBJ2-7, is DAGVTQSPTHLIKTRGQQVTLRCSPISGHKSVSWYQQVLGQGPQFIFQYYEKEERGRGNFPDRFSARQFPNYSSELNVNALLLGDSALYLCASSLPGQTYEQYFGPGTRLTVT.

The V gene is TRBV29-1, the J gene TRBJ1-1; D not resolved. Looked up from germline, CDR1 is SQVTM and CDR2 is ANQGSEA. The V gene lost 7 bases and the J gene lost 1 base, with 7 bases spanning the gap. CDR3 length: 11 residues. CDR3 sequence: CSARGNTEAFF. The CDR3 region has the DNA TGCAGCGCCCGAGGGAACACTGAAGCTTTCTTT.

CDR3 sequence (DNA): TGTGCCAGCAGCTTGTTCCAGGGTGAGTCCCAAGCTTTCTTT. Protein product: CASSLFQGESQAFF. The J gene is TRBJ1-1, the V gene TRBV5-8; possible D gene TRBD1, 5 bases. The CDR3 spans 14 residues. Germline lookup yields CDR1 SGHTS and CDR2 YDEGEE. Trimming cost V 1 base and J 9 bases, with 16 bases left between them.

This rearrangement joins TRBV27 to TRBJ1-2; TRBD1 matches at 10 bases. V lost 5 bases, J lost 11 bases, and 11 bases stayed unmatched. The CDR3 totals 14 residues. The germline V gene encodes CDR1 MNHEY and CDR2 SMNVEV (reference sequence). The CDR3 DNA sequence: TGTGCCAGCAGTGATGCGGGACAGGGGAGGAGATACACCTTC. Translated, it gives CASSDAGQGRRYTF.

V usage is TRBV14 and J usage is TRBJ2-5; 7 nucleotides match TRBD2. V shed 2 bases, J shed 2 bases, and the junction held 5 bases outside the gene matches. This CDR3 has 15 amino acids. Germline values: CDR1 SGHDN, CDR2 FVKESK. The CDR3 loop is CASSQRTRIQETQYF. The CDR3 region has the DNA TGTGCCAGCAGCCAAAGGACTAGGATTCAAGAGACCCAGTACTTC.

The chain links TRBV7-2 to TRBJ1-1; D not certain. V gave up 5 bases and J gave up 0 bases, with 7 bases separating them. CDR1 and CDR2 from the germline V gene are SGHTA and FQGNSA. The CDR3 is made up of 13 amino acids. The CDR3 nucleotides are TGTGCCAGCAGCCCTTATCTGAACACTGAAGCTTTCTTT. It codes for CASSPYLNTEAFF. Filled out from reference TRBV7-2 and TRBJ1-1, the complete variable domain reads GAGVSQSPSNKVTEKGKDVELRCDPISGHTALYWYRQSLGQGLEFLIYFQGNSAPDKSGLPSDRFSAERTGGSVSTLTIQRTQQEDSAVYLCASSPYLNTEAFFGQGTRLTVV.

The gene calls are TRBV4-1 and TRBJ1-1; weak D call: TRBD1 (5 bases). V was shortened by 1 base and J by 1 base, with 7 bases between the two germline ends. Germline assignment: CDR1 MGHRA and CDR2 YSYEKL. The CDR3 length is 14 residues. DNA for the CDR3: TGCGCCAGCAGCCAAGTGGGGGGGAACACTGAAGCTTTCTTT. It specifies CASSQVGGNTEAFF.

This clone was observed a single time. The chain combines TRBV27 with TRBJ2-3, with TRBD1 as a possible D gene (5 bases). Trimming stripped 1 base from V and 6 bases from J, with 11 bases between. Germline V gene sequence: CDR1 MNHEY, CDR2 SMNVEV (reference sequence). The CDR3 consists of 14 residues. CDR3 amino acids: CASSLWGSSDTQYF. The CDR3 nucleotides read TGTGCCAGCAGTTTATGGGGCAGCTCGGATACGCAGTATTTT.

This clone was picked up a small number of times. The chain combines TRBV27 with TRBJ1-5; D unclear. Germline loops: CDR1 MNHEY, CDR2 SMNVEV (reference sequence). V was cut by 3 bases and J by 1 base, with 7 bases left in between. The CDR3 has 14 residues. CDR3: CASSFSLSNQPQHF. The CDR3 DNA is TGTGCCAGCAGTTTTAGCTTAAGCAATCAGCCCCAGCATTTT.

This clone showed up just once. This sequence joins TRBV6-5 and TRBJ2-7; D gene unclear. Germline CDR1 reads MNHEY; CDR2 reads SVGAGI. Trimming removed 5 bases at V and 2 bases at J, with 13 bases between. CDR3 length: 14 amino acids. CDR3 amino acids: CASSPFSNTYEQYF. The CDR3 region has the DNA TGTGCCAGCAGTCCGTTTAGTAATACCTACGAGCAGTACTTC.

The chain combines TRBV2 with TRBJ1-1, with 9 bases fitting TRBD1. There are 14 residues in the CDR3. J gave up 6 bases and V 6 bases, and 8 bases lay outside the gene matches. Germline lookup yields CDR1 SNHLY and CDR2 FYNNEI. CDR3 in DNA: TGTGCCAGCAGCAGGACAGGGGAAAGGGCTGAAGCTTTCTTT. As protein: CASSRTGERAEAFF.

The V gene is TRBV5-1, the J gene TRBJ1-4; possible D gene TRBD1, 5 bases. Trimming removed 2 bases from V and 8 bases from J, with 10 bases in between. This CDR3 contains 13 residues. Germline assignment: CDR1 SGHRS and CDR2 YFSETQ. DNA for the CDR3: TGCGCCAGCAGCTTATCAGGGCAGGAAAAACTGTTTTTT. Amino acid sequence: CASSLSGQEKLFF.

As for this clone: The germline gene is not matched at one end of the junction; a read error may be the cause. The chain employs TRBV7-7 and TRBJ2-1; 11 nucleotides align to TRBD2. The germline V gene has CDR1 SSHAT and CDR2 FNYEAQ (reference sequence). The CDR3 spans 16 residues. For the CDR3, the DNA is TGTGCTAGCAGCTCGGGAATAGCGGGAGGGCCTGATGAGCAGTTCTTC. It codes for CASSSGIAGGPDEQFF.

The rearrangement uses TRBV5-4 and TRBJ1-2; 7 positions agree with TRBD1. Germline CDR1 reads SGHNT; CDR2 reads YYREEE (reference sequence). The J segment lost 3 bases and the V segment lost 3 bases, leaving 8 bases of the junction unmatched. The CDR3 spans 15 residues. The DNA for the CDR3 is TGTGCCAGCAGCTGGGAGACAGGGCGGGACTATGGCTACACCTTC. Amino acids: CASSWETGRDYGYTF.

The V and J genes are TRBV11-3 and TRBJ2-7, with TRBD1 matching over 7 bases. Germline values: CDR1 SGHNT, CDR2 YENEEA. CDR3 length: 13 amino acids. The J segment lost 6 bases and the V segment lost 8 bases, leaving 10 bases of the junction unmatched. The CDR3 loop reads CASGRDRVSEQYF. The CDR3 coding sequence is TGTGCCAGCGGACGAGACAGGGTGAGCGAGCAGTACTTC.

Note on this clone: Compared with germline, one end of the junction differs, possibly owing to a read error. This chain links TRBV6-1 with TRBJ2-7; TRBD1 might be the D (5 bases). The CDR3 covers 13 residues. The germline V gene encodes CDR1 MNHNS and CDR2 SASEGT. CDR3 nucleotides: TGTGCCAGCCGTGACAGAGCGTTGACTGAGCAGTACTTC. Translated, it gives CASRDRALTEQYF.

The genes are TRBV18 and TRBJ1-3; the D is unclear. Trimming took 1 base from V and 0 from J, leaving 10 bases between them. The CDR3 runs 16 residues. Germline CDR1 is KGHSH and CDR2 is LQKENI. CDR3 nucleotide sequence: TGTGCCAGCTCACCACGCTCGTCGGGCTCTGGAAACACCATATATTTT. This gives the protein CASSPRSSGSGNTIYF. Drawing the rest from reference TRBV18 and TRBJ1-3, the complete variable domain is NAGVMQNPRHLVRRRGQEARLRCSPMKGHSHVYWYRQLPEEGLKFMVYLQKENIIDESGMPKERFSAEFPKEGPSILRIQQVVRGDSAAYFCASSPRSSGSGNTIYFGEGSWLTVV.

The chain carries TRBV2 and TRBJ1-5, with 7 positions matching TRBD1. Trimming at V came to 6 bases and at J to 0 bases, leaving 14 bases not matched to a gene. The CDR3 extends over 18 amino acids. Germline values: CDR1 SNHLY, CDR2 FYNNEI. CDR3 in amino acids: CASRGVRGDRLSNQPQHF. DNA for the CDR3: TGTGCCAGCAGGGGGGTGAGGGGGGACAGACTTAGCAATCAGCCCCAGCATTTT.